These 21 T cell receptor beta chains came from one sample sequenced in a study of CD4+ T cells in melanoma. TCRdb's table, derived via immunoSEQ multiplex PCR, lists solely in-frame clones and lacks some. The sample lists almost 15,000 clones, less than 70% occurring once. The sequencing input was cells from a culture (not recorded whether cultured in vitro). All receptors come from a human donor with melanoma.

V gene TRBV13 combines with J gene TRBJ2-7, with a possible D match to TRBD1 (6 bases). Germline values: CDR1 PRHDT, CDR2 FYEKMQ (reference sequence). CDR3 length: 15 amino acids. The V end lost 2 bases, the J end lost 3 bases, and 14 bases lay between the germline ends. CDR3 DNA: TGTGCCAGCAGCTTACGGTACCAGGGGAACTACGAGCAGTACTTC. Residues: CASSLRYQGNYEQYF. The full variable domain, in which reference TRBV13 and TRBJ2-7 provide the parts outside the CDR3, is AAGVIQSPRHLIKEKRETATLKCYPIPRHDTVYWYQQGPGQDPQFLISFYEKMQSDKGSIPDRFSAQQFSDYHSELNMSSLELGDSALYFCASSLRYQGNYEQYFGPGTRLTVT.

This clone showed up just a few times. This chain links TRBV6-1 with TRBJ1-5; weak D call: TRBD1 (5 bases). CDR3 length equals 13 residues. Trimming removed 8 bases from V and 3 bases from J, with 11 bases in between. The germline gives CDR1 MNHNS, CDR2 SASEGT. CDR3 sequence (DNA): TGTGCCAGCTGCGACAGTTACAATCAGCCCCAGCATTTT. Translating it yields CASCDSYNQPQHF.

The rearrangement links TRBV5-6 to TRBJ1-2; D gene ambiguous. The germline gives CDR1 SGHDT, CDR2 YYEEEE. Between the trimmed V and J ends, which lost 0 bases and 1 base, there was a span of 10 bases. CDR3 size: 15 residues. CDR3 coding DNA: TGTGCCAGCAGCTTGGCCATGACACTTAACTATGGCTACACCTTC. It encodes CASSLAMTLNYGYTF.

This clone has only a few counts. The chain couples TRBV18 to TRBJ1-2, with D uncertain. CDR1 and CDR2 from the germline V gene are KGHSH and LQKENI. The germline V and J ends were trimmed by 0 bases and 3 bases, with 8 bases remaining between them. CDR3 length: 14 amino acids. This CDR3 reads CASSPPSSDYGYTF. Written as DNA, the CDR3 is TGTGCCAGCTCACCACCTTCGTCAGACTATGGCTACACCTTC.

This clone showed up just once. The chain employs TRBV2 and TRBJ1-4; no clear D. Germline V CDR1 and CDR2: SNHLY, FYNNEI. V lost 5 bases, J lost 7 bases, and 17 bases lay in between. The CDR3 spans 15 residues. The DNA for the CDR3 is TGTGCCAGCAGTCGCCCGGGAGACGGGAGTGAAAAACTGTTTTTT. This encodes CASSRPGDGSEKLFF.

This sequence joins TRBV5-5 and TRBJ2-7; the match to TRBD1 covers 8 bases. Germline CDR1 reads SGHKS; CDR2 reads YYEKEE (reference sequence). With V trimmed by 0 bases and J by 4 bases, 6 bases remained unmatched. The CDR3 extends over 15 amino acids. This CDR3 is CASSLAGRGLYEQYF. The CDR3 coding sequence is TGTGCCAGCAGCTTGGCTGGCAGGGGGCTATACGAGCAGTACTTC.

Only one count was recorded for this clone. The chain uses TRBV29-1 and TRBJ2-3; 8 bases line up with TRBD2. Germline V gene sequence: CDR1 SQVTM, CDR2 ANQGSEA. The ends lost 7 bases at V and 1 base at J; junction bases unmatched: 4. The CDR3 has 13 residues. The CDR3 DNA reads TGCAGCGCCGGACTAGCCCGCACAGATACGCAGTATTTT. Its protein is CSAGLARTDTQYF.

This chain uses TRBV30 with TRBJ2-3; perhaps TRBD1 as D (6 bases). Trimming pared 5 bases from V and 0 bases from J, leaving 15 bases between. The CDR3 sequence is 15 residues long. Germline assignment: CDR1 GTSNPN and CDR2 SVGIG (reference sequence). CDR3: CAWDKTGLSTDTQYF. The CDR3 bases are TGTGCCTGGGATAAGACAGGACTTAGCACAGATACGCAGTATTTT. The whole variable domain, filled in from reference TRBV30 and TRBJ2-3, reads SQTIHQWPATLVQPVGSPLSLECTVEGTSNPNLYWYRQAAGRGLQLLFYSVGIGQISSEVPQNLSASRPQDRQFILSSKKLLLSDSGFYLCAWDKTGLSTDTQYFGPGTRLTVL.

DNA of the CDR3: TGCGCCAGCAGCCACCTCCAGACCAAGACAGGGGCTGGAAACACCATATATTTT. Translating gives CASSHLQTKTGAGNTIYF. J is TRBJ1-3 and V is TRBV4-1, with 8 bases that match TRBD1. The length of the CDR3 is 18 residues. Germline CDR1 MGHRA, CDR2 YSYEKL. Trimming at V came to 3 bases and at J to 2 bases, leaving 12 bases not matched to a gene.

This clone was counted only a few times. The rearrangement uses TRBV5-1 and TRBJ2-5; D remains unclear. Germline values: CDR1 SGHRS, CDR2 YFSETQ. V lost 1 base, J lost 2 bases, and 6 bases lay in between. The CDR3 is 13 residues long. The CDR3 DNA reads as TGCGCCAGCAGCTTGATGCATCAAGAGACCCAGTACTTC. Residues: CASSLMHQETQYF.

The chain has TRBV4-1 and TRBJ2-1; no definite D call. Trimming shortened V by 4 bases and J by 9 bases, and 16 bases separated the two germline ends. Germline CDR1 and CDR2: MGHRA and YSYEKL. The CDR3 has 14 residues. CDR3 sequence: CASSPLNSGPEQFF. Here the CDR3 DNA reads TGCGCCAGCAGCCCCCTTAATTCCGGGCCTGAGCAGTTCTTC.

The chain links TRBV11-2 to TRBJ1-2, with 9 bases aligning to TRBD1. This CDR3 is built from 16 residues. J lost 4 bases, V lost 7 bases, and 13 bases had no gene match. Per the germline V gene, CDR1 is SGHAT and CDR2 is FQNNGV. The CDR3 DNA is TGTGCCAGCACCAGGCCCCGGGGGACAGGGATCTATGGCTACACCTTC. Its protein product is CASTRPRGTGIYGYTF.

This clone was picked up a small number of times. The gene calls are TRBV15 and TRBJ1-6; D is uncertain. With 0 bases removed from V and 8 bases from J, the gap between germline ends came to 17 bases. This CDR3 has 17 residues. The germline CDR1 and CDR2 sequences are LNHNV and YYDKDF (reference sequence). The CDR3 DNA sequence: TGTGCCACCAGCAGAGAATCCCCCGGAAACCGTTATTCACCCCTCCACTTT. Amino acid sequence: CATSRESPGNRYSPLHF.

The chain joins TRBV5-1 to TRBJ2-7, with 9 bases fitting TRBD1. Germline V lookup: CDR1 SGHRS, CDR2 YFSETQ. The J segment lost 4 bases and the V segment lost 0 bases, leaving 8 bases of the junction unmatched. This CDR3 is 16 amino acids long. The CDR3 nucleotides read TGCGCCAGCAGCTTGGGACACCCGGGACAGGGTTACGAGCAGTACTTC. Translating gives CASSLGHPGQGYEQYF.

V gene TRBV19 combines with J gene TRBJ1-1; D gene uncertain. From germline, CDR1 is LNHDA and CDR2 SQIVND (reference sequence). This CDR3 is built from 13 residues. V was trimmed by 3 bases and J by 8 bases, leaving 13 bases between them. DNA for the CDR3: TGTGCCAGTAGTATCCAACAGTTCTCAGAAGCTTTCTTT. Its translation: CASSIQQFSEAFF.

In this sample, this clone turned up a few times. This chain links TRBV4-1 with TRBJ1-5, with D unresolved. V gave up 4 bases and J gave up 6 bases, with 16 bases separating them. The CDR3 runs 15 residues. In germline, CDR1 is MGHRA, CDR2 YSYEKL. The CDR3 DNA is TGCGCCAGCAGCCCTGGGGTCCCGGCCGGTCAGCCCCAGCATTTT. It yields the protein CASSPGVPAGQPQHF.

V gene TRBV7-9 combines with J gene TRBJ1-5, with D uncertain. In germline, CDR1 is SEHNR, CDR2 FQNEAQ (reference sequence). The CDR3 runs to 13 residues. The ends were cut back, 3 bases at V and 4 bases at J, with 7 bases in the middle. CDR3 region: CASSLELNQPQHF. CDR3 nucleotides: TGTGCCAGCAGCTTGGAACTTAATCAGCCCCAGCATTTT.

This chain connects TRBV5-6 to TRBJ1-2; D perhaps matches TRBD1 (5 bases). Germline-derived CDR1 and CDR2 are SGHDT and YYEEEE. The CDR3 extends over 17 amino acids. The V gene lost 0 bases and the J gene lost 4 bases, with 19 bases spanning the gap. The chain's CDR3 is CASSLDTGRHILYGYTF. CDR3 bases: TGTGCCAGCAGCTTGGACACAGGACGGCATATCCTCTATGGCTACACCTTC.

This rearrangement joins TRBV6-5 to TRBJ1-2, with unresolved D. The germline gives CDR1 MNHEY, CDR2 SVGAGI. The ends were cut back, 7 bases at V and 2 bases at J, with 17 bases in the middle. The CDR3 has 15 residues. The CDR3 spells CASNLTPTLNYGYTF. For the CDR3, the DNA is TGTGCCAGCAATCTGACTCCCACCCTGAACTATGGCTACACCTTC.

This CDR3 reads CASSGGLNSYEQYF. The CDR3 DNA reads TGTGCCAGCAGTGGCGGGTTGAACTCCTACGAGCAGTACTTC. The chain joins TRBV5-6 to TRBJ2-7, with D possibly being TRBD2 (5 bases). Per germline, CDR1 SGHDT and CDR2 YYEEEE. The V gene lost 5 bases and the J gene lost 0 bases, with 12 bases spanning the gap. This CDR3 has 14 residues.

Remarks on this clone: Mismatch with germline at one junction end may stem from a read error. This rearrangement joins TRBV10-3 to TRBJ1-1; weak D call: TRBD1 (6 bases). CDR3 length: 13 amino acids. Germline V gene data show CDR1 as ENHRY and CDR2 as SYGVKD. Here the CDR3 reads CAISRGENTEAFF. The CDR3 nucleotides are TGTGCAATCAGTAGGGGGGAGAACACTGAAGCTTTCTTT.